The present T cell receptor beta chain was sequenced within a study of beta chain features in type 1 diabetes. The overall study: There was similarity between patients and healthy donors in age, gender and cell yields. The study, taken as a whole, reports: Shortening of TCRB CDR3s, moderate but significant, appeared in all four CD4+ subsets of Type 1 diabetes patients.

Germline loops: CDR1 MNHNY, CDR2 SVGAGI (reference sequence). V lost 6 bases to trimming and J lost 6 bases, with 21 bases between them. This CDR3 comprises 16 residues. The investigators reverse transcribed all of the isolated RNA, so they sequenced expressed TCRB transcripts. Sequencing of naive, central memory and regulatory T cell samples gave an average of about 3.57 million reads. Libraries were prepared by immunoSEQ multiplex PCR; TCRdb keeps only in-frame clonotypes and omits some of them. Here the sample spans about 340,000 clones, less than 15% being singletons. Note on this clone: What it binds is unknown.

The V call is TRBV6-6, the J call TRBJ2-1; D may be TRBD1 (6 bases). This clonotype was obtained from a woman aged 18 to 35 with type 1 diabetes. What was sequenced was naive CD4+ T cells from blood. DNA of the CDR3: TGTGCCAGCAGCCCACACCTTGCAAACAGGGCCAATGAGCAGTTCTTC. Translated: CASSPHLANRANEQFF.